A selection of T cell receptor beta chains follows, all from one sample in a study of T cells in Graves' hyperthyroidism and ophthalmopathy. TCRdb re-derived calls from the multiplex PCR reads in MiXCR, one entry per CDR3 protein. The sample yields about 180,000 distinct CDR3 sequences, roughly 10% seen once. Sample: blood. These receptors came from a woman between 18 and 29 years old with Graves' hyperthyroidism that later progressed to Graves' ophthalmopathy. Both conserved end residues are part of each CDR3. D genes are given only for firm matches. Clone size is not always given. Where it is, it says once, few, many or a class for expanded clones.

d_call j_call clone_size v_call cdr3_aa cdr3_nt
NA TRBJ1-2 few TRBV7-9 CASSLPTIDRNYGYTF TGTGCCAGCAGCTTACCCACAATCGACAGAAACTATGGCTACACCTTC
NA TRBJ2-7 many TRBV6-1 CASSLHLGYEQYF TGTGCCAGCAGTCTACACCTAGGCTACGAGCAGTACTTC
TRBD2 TRBJ2-7 many TRBV6-6 CASSYHYGRAVQGDEQYF TGTGCCAGCAGTTACCATTACGGGAGGGCCGTCCAGGGAGACGAGCAGTACTTC
TRBD1 TRBJ2-1 many TRBV28 CASSLQGAYNEQFF TGTGCCAGCAGTTTACAGGGGGCCTACAATGAGCAGTTCTTC
NA TRBJ1-1 many TRBV7-3 CASSLTRNTEAFF TGTGCCAGCAGCTTAACCAGGAACACTGAAGCTTTCTTT
TRBD2 TRBJ2-5 few TRBV6-1 CASSLSAGGLQETQYF TGTGCCAGCAGTTTATCGGCGGGGGGCCTCCAAGAGACCCAGTACTTC
NA TRBJ1-5 many TRBV7-2 CASSLLRGNQPQHF TGTGCCAGCAGCCTCCTTCGAGGCAATCAGCCCCAGCATTTT
NA TRBJ1-5 few TRBV19 CASSLPNNQPQHF TGTGCCAGTAGTCTCCCGAATAATCAGCCCCAGCATTTT
TRBD1 TRBJ1-3 many TRBV29-1 CSVVATGSSGNTIYF TGCAGCGTTGTTGCGACAGGGAGCTCTGGAAACACCATATATTTT
NA TRBJ2-7 NA TRBV18 CASSPGQGGAEQYF TGTGCCAGCTCACCAGGTCAAGGAGGGGCCGAGCAGTACTTC
TRBD2 TRBJ2-3 many TRBV5-1 CASSLGSTSGTDTQYF TGCGCCAGCAGCCTAGGATCGACTAGCGGCACAGATACGCAGTATTTT
TRBD2 TRBJ2-1 many TRBV19 CASSIELAGYNEQFF TGTGCCAGTAGTATAGAACTAGCGGGGTACAATGAGCAGTTCTTC
NA TRBJ1-3 many TRBV2 CASTMGNGNTIYF TGTGCCAGCACGATGGGAAATGGAAACACCATATATTTT
TRBD1 TRBJ2-3 few TRBV7-2 CASSPTGGEADTQYF TGTGCCAGCAGCCCGACAGGGGGCGAGGCAGATACGCAGTATTTT
NA TRBJ2-7 few TRBV12-3/TRBV12-4 CASGTTPTYEQYF TGTGCCAGCGGGACAACTCCGACCTACGAGCAGTACTTC
NA TRBJ2-7 many TRBV20-1 CSAVRAQNEQYF TGCAGTGCTGTCCGGGCTCAGAACGAGCAGTACTTC
TRBD1 TRBJ1-6 many TRBV3-1 CASNRQGDNSPLHF TGTGCCAGCAATCGACAGGGGGATAATTCACCCCTCCACTTT
NA TRBJ2-4 NA TRBV9 CASSTRTGNIQYF TGTGCCAGCAGCACCCGGACTGGAAACATTCAGTACTTC
NA TRBJ1-1 many TRBV6-5 CASSYPSGDEAFF TGTGCCAGCAGTTACCCGTCGGGGGATGAAGCTTTCTTT
NA TRBJ1-2 many TRBV28 CASSEGIWEINYGYTF TGTGCCAGCAGTGAAGGGATATGGGAGATTAACTATGGCTACACCTTC
TRBD2 TRBJ2-5 few TRBV7-9 CASSPGGYQETQYF TGTGCCAGCAGCCCGGGAGGGTACCAAGAGACCCAGTACTTC
TRBD1 TRBJ1-4 few TRBV2 CATTGTGHEKLFF TGTGCCACCACCGGGACAGGTCATGAAAAACTGTTTTTT
TRBD2 TRBJ2-7 many TRBV15 CATSRDVSTGGLFYEQYF TGTGCCACCAGCAGAGATGTTTCCACGGGAGGGCTCTTCTACGAGCAGTACTTC
NA TRBJ2-5 many TRBV27 CASSSLEEDAQYF TGTGCCAGCAGTTCACTTGAGGAAGATGCCCAGTACTTC
NA TRBJ1-5 many TRBV7-2 CASSLGFTGIKEPQHF TGTGCCAGCAGCTTAGGGTTTACGGGGATCAAGGAGCCCCAGCATTTT
NA TRBJ2-6 few TRBV12-3/TRBV12-4 CASRQGTSGANVLTF TGTGCCAGCAGACAAGGGACCTCTGGGGCCAACGTCCTGACTTTC
NA TRBJ1-3 few TRBV9 CASSVGTTGNTIYF TGTGCCAGCAGCGTAGGGACAACTGGAAACACCATATATTTT
NA TRBJ2-7 many TRBV7-2 CASSLFYEQYF TGTGCCAGCAGCTTGTTCTACGAGCAGTACTTC
NA TRBJ2-1 many TRBV20-1 CSAPIRDYNEQFF TGCAGTGCTCCGATCCGGGACTACAATGAGCAGTTCTTC
TRBD2 TRBJ2-3 many TRBV3-1 CASSALLADTQYF TGTGCCAGCAGCGCCCTACTAGCGGATACGCAGTATTTT
TRBD2 TRBJ2-6 many TRBV28 CASSFAWGGRGANVLTF TGTGCCAGCAGTTTTGCATGGGGGGGGAGAGGGGCCAACGTCCTGACTTTC
NA TRBJ1-2 NA TRBV6-1 CASRFEGGYTF TGTGCCAGCAGATTCGAAGGAGGCTACACCTTC
TRBD1 TRBJ1-2 NA TRBV5-4 CASSLQDRGSSGGYTF TGCGCCAGCAGCTTGCAGGACAGGGGATCCAGTGGTGGCTACACCTTC